This T cell receptor beta chain is from a study of blood T cells in healthy people across ages. Study-level findings and limits: Researchers said unsorted PBMCs prevented a conclusive naive versus antigen-experienced comparison. Estimates drawn from one million T cells were deemed to understate diversity.

The donors, healthy Caucasians from Russia, were aged roughly 6 to 90. Using a J-beta primer mix together with a sample-barcoded 5' primer, a second PCR was run for roughly 7 to 11 cycles. One entry per CDR3 protein, called by TCRdb with MiXCR from the 5' RACE reads. The sample has about 760,000 distinct CDR3 sequences; about 61% are singletons. The CDR3 extends over 13 amino acids. The germline V and J ends were trimmed by 7 bases and 2 bases, with 14 bases remaining between them. Germline lookup yields CDR1 DFQATT and CDR2 SNEGSKA (reference sequence). Concerning this clonotype: Its target is not known.

The chain carries TRBV20-1 and TRBJ1-2; possible D gene TRBD1, 6 bases. Sample: blood. This TCR derives from a man between 35 and 55 years old in good health. CDR3 amino acids: CSVFPDSNYGYTF. The CDR3 region has the DNA TGCAGTGTTTTTCCGGACAGCAACTATGGCTACACCTTC.